A single sample gave rise to the 18 T cell receptor beta chains below, sequenced in a study of blood T cell repertoires in COVID-19. Libraries were prepared by immunoSEQ multiplex PCR; TCRdb keeps only in-frame clonotypes and omits some of them. This table holds about 220,000 clones, roughly 84% found once. Sequencing input: peripheral blood. The receptors come from a woman of 80 years or more with acute or convalescent COVID-19.

The chain has TRBV4-3 and TRBJ2-1; TRBD1 matches 9 bases. This CDR3 has 15 residues. Germline V gene data show CDR1 as LGHNA and CDR2 as YSLEER. The ends lost 1 base at V and 9 bases at J; junction bases unmatched: 7. The CDR3 DNA reads as TGCGCCAGCAGCCAAGCGGGAACAGGGGGCACTGAGCAGTTCTTC. It translates to CASSQAGTGGTEQFF.

This chain connects TRBV9 to TRBJ2-3; D not resolved. The CDR3 runs to 18 residues. Trimming took off 0 bases at V and 0 bases at J, with 17 bases between the two ends. The germline gives CDR1 SGDLS, CDR2 YYNGEE. DNA of the CDR3: TGTGCCAGCAGCGTAGAGCTATTCCATCGAGGTAGCACAGATACGCAGTATTTT. Translation gives CASSVELFHRGSTDTQYF.

The chain employs TRBV25-1 and TRBJ1-4, with D possibly being TRBD1 (6 bases). This CDR3 comprises 16 residues. The V end was cut by 1 base, the J end by 10 bases, with 19 bases between. Germline CDR1 is MGHDK and CDR2 is SYGVNS. Written as DNA, the CDR3 is TGTGCCAGCAGTGAATCAGTATGGGGGCAGGGCGGAAAACTGTTTTTT. This gives the protein CASSESVWGQGGKLFF. Filled out from reference TRBV25-1 and TRBJ1-4, the complete variable domain reads EADIYQTPRYLVIGTGKKITLECSQTMGHDKMYWYQQDPGMELHLIHYSYGVNSTEKGDLSSESTVSRIRTEHFPLTLESARPSHTSQYLCASSESVWGQGGKLFFGSGTQLSVL.

The chain is built from TRBV7-9 and TRBJ2-7; weak D call: TRBD2 (6 bases). Trimming took off 3 bases at V and 6 bases at J, with 18 bases between the two ends. This CDR3 region has 15 residues. Per the germline V gene, CDR1 is SEHNR and CDR2 is FQNEAQ (reference sequence). In DNA form, the CDR3 reads TGTGCCAGCAGCTTCCGGGACGGGGGTAACCCCGAGCAGTACTTC. It codes for CASSFRDGGNPEQYF.

The rearrangement links TRBV7-9 to TRBJ1-6, with D possibly being TRBD1 (6 bases). Trimming removed 1 base at V and 13 bases at J, with 8 bases between. CDR1 SEHNR and CDR2 FQNEAQ come from the germline V gene (reference sequence). This CDR3 region has 12 residues. CDR3 sequence reads: CASSLEDSPLHF. As DNA, the CDR3 is TGTGCCAGCAGCTTAGAGGACAGCCCCCTCCACTTT.

The chain employs TRBV9 and TRBJ2-5; 8 bases line up with TRBD1. V was pared by 4 bases and J by 4 bases, with 9 bases of the junction left unmatched. This CDR3 has 15 amino acids. The germline CDR1 and CDR2 sequences are SGDLS and YYNGEE. CDR3 in DNA: TGTGCCAGCAGCCCAGGGACAGGACAGGGAGAGACCCAGTACTTC. Translated: CASSPGTGQGETQYF.

This sequence joins TRBV27 and TRBJ1-2, with TRBD1 matching over 9 bases. CDR3 length equals 13 residues. With 5 bases clipped from V and 8 bases from J, the junction kept 6 bases outside the gene matches. Germline CDR1 and CDR2: MNHEY and SMNVEV (reference sequence). For the CDR3, the DNA is TGTGCCAGCAGTATCGGACAGGGGAGCGGCTACACCTTC. Translated, it gives CASSIGQGSGYTF.

This clone has more than one count but fewer than ten. V and J are TRBV11-3 and TRBJ1-2; D is unresolved. CDR1 and CDR2 from the germline V gene are SGHNT and YENEEA. The ends were cut back, 0 bases at V and 0 bases at J, with 14 bases in the middle. This CDR3 contains 17 residues. CDR3 sequence (DNA): TGTGCCAGCAGCTTAGATCGAGATGTTGGAGCTAACTATGGCTACACCTTC. It yields the protein CASSLDRDVGANYGYTF.

This chain uses TRBV6-4 with TRBJ2-6, with 8 bases matching TRBD1. The trim removed 5 bases at V and 0 bases at J, leaving 0 bases unmatched. The V gene's germline CDR1 is MRHNA and CDR2 SNTAGT. The CDR3 runs 15 residues. As DNA, the CDR3 is TGTGCCAGCAGTCAGGGGGCCTCTGGGGCCAACGTCCTGACTTTC. Translating it yields CASSQGASGANVLTF.

This clone was observed a few times. This chain joins TRBV11-2 and TRBJ1-2; no firm D call. The CDR3 totals 14 residues. Per the germline V gene, CDR1 is SGHAT and CDR2 is FQNNGV. Trimming shortened V by 6 bases and J by 3 bases, and 14 bases separated the two germline ends. This CDR3 reads CASSLSTGHYGYTF. CDR3 coding DNA: TGTGCCAGCAGTCTTTCTACGGGTCACTATGGCTACACCTTC. Full variable domain (remainder filled in from reference TRBV11-2 and TRBJ1-2): EAGVAQSPRYKIIEKRQSVAFWCNPISGHATLYWYQQILGQGPKLLIQFQNNGVVDDSQLPKDRFSAERLKGVDSTLKIQPAKLEDSAVYLCASSLSTGHYGYTFGSGTRLTVV.

This clone was counted between two and nine times. The chain links TRBV24-1 to TRBJ1-5, with 10 bases fitting TRBD1. This CDR3 has 19 amino acids. CDR1 is KGHDR and CDR2 is SFDVKD in the germline V gene. V trimming: 7 bases; J trimming: 0 bases; junction bases outside the gene matches: 14. CDR3 nucleotide sequence: TGTGCCACCAGGAAACCTGCCGGACAGGGGGGTAGTAGCAATCAGCCCCAGCATTTT. Its protein is CATRKPAGQGGSSNQPQHF.

This chain connects TRBV9 to TRBJ2-7; D remains ambiguous. Trimming removed 4 bases from V and 2 bases from J, with 10 bases in between. Germline V CDR1 and CDR2: SGDLS, YYNGEE. This CDR3 region has 13 residues. The DNA of the CDR3 is TGTGCCAGCAGCTCGAGCGTAGCCTACGAGCAGTACTTC. Translation gives CASSSSVAYEQYF.

The rearrangement joins TRBV19 to TRBJ1-5; TRBD1 is a possible D gene (5 bases). The CDR3 sequence is 16 residues long. Between the trimmed V and J ends, which lost 5 bases and 3 bases, there was a span of 17 bases. CDR1 is LNHDA and CDR2 is SQIVND in the germline V gene (reference sequence). CDR3 sequence: CASSVGGGGNNQPQHF. DNA of the CDR3: TGTGCCAGTAGTGTTGGGGGAGGAGGGAACAATCAGCCCCAGCATTTT.

This rearrangement joins TRBV7-9 to TRBJ2-5; no firm D call. The length of the CDR3 is 15 residues. Per germline, CDR1 SEHNR and CDR2 FQNEAQ (reference sequence). V was cut by 2 bases and J by 5 bases, with 15 bases left in between. CDR3 in amino acids: CASSLTALSVETQYF. The CDR3 DNA reads TGTGCCAGCAGCTTAACCGCGTTATCTGTGGAGACCCAGTACTTC.

The chain couples TRBV12-5 to TRBJ2-3; the match to TRBD2 covers 10 bases. Trimming removed 7 bases from V and 2 bases from J; junction bases left unmatched: 9. Looked up from germline, CDR1 is LGHNT and CDR2 is FRNRAP. This CDR3 contains 16 residues. The CDR3 bases are TGTGCTAGTGCCTGGGTAGCGGGGGGCCCCACAGATACGCAGTATTTT. It codes for CASAWVAGGPTDTQYF.

The V call is TRBV5-5, the J call TRBJ2-7; TRBD1 agrees at 7 bases. The V gene's germline CDR1 is SGHKS and CDR2 YYEKEE (reference sequence). With 3 bases clipped from V and 2 bases from J, the junction kept 5 bases outside the gene matches. This CDR3 is 14 amino acids long. This CDR3 reads CASSSGTETYEQYF. In DNA, the CDR3 is TGTGCCAGCAGCTCCGGGACAGAGACCTACGAGCAGTACTTC. The entire variable domain, with the rest obtained from reference TRBV5-5 and TRBJ2-7, is as follows: DAGVTQSPTHLIKTRGQQVTLRCSPISGHKSVSWYQQVLGQGPQFIFQYYEKEERGRGNFPDRFSARQFPNYSSELNVNALLLGDSALYLCASSSGTETYEQYFGPGTRLTVT.

This chain links TRBV7-8 with TRBJ2-3; 7 bases line up with TRBD2. Trimming at V came to 2 bases and at J to 5 bases, leaving 4 bases not matched to a gene. Germline CDR1 and CDR2: SGHVS and FQNEAQ. The CDR3 sequence is 14 residues long. Written as DNA, the CDR3 is TGTGCCAGCAGCTTATGGGCGGGGGAAGATACGCAGTATTTT. Residues: CASSLWAGEDTQYF.

This clone was counted a few times. Relative to the germline gene, one junction end is altered; a read error may explain this. The chain employs TRBV28 and TRBJ1-2; 10 bases map to TRBD1. Germline V gene data show CDR1 as MDHEN and CDR2 as SYDVKM. The CDR3 spans 15 residues. The CDR3 DNA reads as TGTGCCAGCAGGTTATTGGTCGGGACAGGGGTCGGCTACACCTTC. Translation: CASRLLVGTGVGYTF.